Included here is one T cell receptor (beta chain) sequence, with context. The sample originates from a study of cytomegalovirus exposure and HLA in healthy donors. 60 Vbeta and 13 Jbeta primers were used in PCR. TCRdb keeps only in-frame clones here, not all; method: immunoSEQ multiplex PCR. The sample yields about 130,000 clones, 80% seen once. The CDR3 is 14 amino acids. Germline assignment: CDR1 LNHDA and CDR2 SQIVND (reference sequence). The germline V and J ends were trimmed by 1 base and 6 bases, with 13 bases remaining between them. The chain uses TRBV19 and TRBJ2-7; D may be TRBD2 (5 bases). This TCR came from a man aged 30-40 years in good health and CMV-seropositive. The sequencing sample was made of PBMCs. The CDR3 loop is CASSIGPPGSEQYF. As DNA, the CDR3 is TGTGCCAGTAGTATAGGGCCCCCGGGGAGCGAGCAGTACTTC.